The 28 T cell receptor beta chains below come from one sample, sequenced in a study of identical twins. MiXCR was run by TCRdb on the 5' RACE reads, yielding one entry per CDR3 protein. This sample yields some 500,000 distinct CDR3 sequences, of which roughly an eighth are seen a single time; approximately 0.98% belongs to the top ten. These data also formed part of another study, on yellow fever vaccine responses in identical twins.

Sequencing was done on a sample of CD4+ T cells sorted from blood. The origin of the receptors is a woman under 30 in good health.

A few counts support this clonotype. This chain uses TRBV11-2 with TRBJ1-1; D is uncertain. Germline CDR1 and CDR2: SGHAT and FQNNGV. There are 16 residues in the CDR3. V was cut by 1 base and J by 0 bases, with 12 bases left in between. The CDR3 loop is CASSLGQTSMNTEAFF. The CDR3 bases are TGTGCCAGCAGCTTAGGCCAGACATCCATGAACACTGAAGCTTTCTTT.

This clonotype was counted at least ten times. V gene TRBV20-1 combines with J gene TRBJ2-3; a weak D match, TRBD2 (6 bases). Trimming removed 6 bases from V and 6 bases from J, with 16 bases in between. The CDR3 length is 13 residues. Germline CDR1 reads DFQATT; CDR2 reads SNEGSKA (reference sequence). CDR3 amino acids: CSAGGTPIDTQYF. In DNA form, the CDR3 reads TGCAGTGCCGGGGGAACGCCCATTGATACGCAGTATTTT.

The J gene is TRBJ2-3, the V gene TRBV6-1; the match to TRBD1 covers 8 bases. The germline V gene has CDR1 MNHNS and CDR2 SASEGT. The CDR3 spans 14 residues. Germline trimming cut 7 bases from V and 6 bases from J; bases unmatched to any gene: 9. CDR3 region: CASKYRGDGDTQYF. The DNA for the CDR3 is TGTGCCAGCAAATACAGGGGGGACGGGGATACGCAGTATTTT.

V gene TRBV7-9 combines with J gene TRBJ2-1; possible D gene TRBD2, 6 bases. The ends were cut back, 5 bases at V and 10 bases at J, with 12 bases in the middle. Germline CDR1 and CDR2: SEHNR and FQNEAQ (reference sequence). The CDR3 has 12 residues. CDR3 nucleotides: TGTGCCAGCAGCCGCGGGACGGCCGAGCAGTTCTTC. Its protein is CASSRGTAEQFF.

This clonotype showed up just a few times. This CDR3 is CSVDLQGANYGYTF. The CDR3 DNA sequence: TGCAGCGTTGACTTACAGGGGGCGAACTATGGCTACACCTTC. V usage is TRBV29-1 and J usage is TRBJ1-2, with TRBD1 matching 9 bases. Trimming removed 3 bases from V and 2 bases from J; junction bases left unmatched: 4. The germline V gene has CDR1 SQVTM and CDR2 ANQGSEA. The CDR3 sequence is 14 residues long.

This clonotype was counted once. The chain carries TRBV2 and TRBJ1-4; no clear D gene. CDR3 length: 14 amino acids. Germline CDR1 SNHLY, CDR2 FYNNEI. V lost 4 bases to trimming and J lost 8 bases, with 14 bases between them. The chain's CDR3 is CASSAQRPGEKLFF. In nucleotides, the CDR3 is TGTGCCAGCAGTGCCCAGAGGCCGGGAGAAAAACTGTTTTTT.

This clonotype was seen a few times. The chain employs TRBV5-1 and TRBJ1-2, with D possibly being TRBD1 (5 bases). The ends were cut back, 1 base at V and 5 bases at J, with 12 bases in the middle. CDR1 is SGHRS, CDR2 YFSETQ, per germline. The CDR3 length is 14 residues. The chain's CDR3 is CASSLIDSSYGYTF. The DNA of the CDR3 is TGCGCCAGCAGCTTGATAGACAGCTCGTATGGCTACACCTTC. Full variable domain (outside the CDR3, taken from reference TRBV5-1 and TRBJ1-2): KAGVTQTPRYLIKTRGQQVTLSCSPISGHRSVSWYQQTPGQGLQFLFEYFSETQRNKGNFPGRFSGRQFSNSRSEMNVSTLELGDSALYLCASSLIDSSYGYTFGSGTRLTVV.

The J gene is TRBJ2-4, the V gene TRBV7-2, with D uncertain. The germline CDR1 and CDR2 sequences are SGHTA and FQGNSA. V was trimmed by 2 bases and J by 5 bases, leaving 4 bases between them. The length of the CDR3 is 12 residues. The CDR3 region has the DNA TGTGCCAGCAGCTTACAAGAAAACATTCAGTACTTC. This encodes CASSLQENIQYF.

This clonotype showed up many times. This chain links TRBV3-1 with TRBJ2-1, with D possibly matching TRBD2 (6 bases). Germline V CDR1 and CDR2: LGHDT, YNNKEL (reference sequence). The V end was cut by 1 base, the J end by 6 bases, with 13 bases between. CDR3 length equals 15 residues. Here the CDR3 DNA reads TGTGCCAGCAGCCAAGTAGAGCGGGCCCTCAATGAGCAGTTCTTC. Its protein product is CASSQVERALNEQFF.

This clonotype was picked up a small number of times. V gene TRBV5-1 combines with J gene TRBJ1-5, with 7 bases identical to TRBD1. With V trimmed by 1 base and J by 2 bases, 3 bases remained unmatched. Per the germline V gene, CDR1 is SGHRS and CDR2 is YFSETQ. The CDR3 consists of 15 residues. The DNA for the CDR3 is TGCGCCAGCAGCTTGCAAGGGACAGGCAATCAGCCCCAGCATTTT. This sequence encodes CASSLQGTGNQPQHF.

This clonotype was seen a handful of times. The gene calls are TRBV6-5 and TRBJ2-2; 7 nucleotides agree with TRBD1. The CDR3 runs 17 residues. From germline, CDR1 is MNHEY and CDR2 SVGAGI. The V segment lost 2 bases and the J segment 4 bases; nucleotides outside the gene matches: 10. The CDR3 nucleotides are TGTGCCAGCAGTTACCAATCCGCACAGGGGACCACCGGGGAGCTGTTTTTT. It is translated as CASSYQSAQGTTGELFF.

This clonotype was observed many times. The V call is TRBV25-1, the J call TRBJ1-1; 7 bases are a match to TRBD1. The ends lost 8 bases at V and 0 bases at J; junction bases unmatched: 9. Germline loops: CDR1 MGHDK, CDR2 SYGVNS. The CDR3 covers 15 residues. CDR3 bases: TGTGCCAGCGGAAAGGGAGACAGGGTGAACACTGAAGCTTTCTTT. Its protein product is CASGKGDRVNTEAFF. Supplemented by reference TRBV25-1 and TRBJ1-1, the full variable domain reads EADIYQTPRYLVIGTGKKITLECSQTMGHDKMYWYQQDPGMELHLIHYSYGVNSTEKGDLSSESTVSRIRTEHFPLTLESARPSHTSQYLCASGKGDRVNTEAFFGQGTRLTVV.

The rearrangement joins TRBV7-9 to TRBJ1-4; possibly TRBD1 for D (6 bases). Germline CDR1 reads SEHNR; CDR2 reads FQNEAQ (reference sequence). V lost 4 bases to trimming and J lost 8 bases, with 14 bases between them. The CDR3 runs 14 residues. CDR3 in DNA: TGTGCCAGCAGCTCGTCAGGGGTGAGGGAAAAACTGTTTTTT. Protein sequence: CASSSSGVREKLFF.

Notes on this clonotype: The CDR3 end shows no conserved phenylalanine or tryptophan, and so a read error is likely. The chain recombines TRBV6-5 with TRBJ1-1, with D tentatively TRBD1 (5 bases). V was shortened by 7 bases and J by 3 bases, with 15 bases between the two germline ends. Germline CDR1 is MNHEY and CDR2 is SVGAGI. This CDR3 has 14 residues. CDR3 DNA sequence: TGTGCCAGCACTTCGACCGGGGCCGACACTGAAGCTTTCCTT. It is translated as CASTSTGADTEAFL.

The chain employs TRBV5-1 and TRBJ1-1, with D tentatively TRBD1 (6 bases). Germline V CDR1 and CDR2: SGHRS, YFSETQ. The CDR3 covers 14 residues. Trimming took 7 bases from V and 1 from J, leaving 14 bases between them. The CDR3 sequence: CASGRQASNTEAFF. The CDR3, as DNA: TGCGCCAGCGGTAGACAGGCCTCGAACACTGAAGCTTTCTTT.

This clonotype was seen ten or more times. The rearrangement uses TRBV5-1 and TRBJ2-7; D is tentatively TRBD1 or TRBD2 (6 bases each). Trimming removed 2 bases at V and 4 bases at J, with 13 bases between. The CDR3 is 14 amino acids. Germline CDR1 is SGHRS and CDR2 is YFSETQ. The CDR3 region has the DNA TGCGCCAGCAGCTTCGGCAGGGGAGGATACGAGCAGTACTTC. The encoded protein is CASSFGRGGYEQYF.

The chain joins TRBV6-6 to TRBJ2-2; D gene ambiguous. The CDR3 extends over 11 amino acids. V lost 6 bases and J lost 6, with 5 bases in between. The V gene's germline CDR1 is MNHNY and CDR2 SVGAGI (reference sequence). CDR3 DNA: TGTGCCAGCAGGGAGCCCGGGGAGCTGTTTTTT. Protein product: CASREPGELFF.

This clonotype was counted a few times. The chain links TRBV3-1 to TRBJ2-1, with D possibly being TRBD2 (6 bases). The CDR3 spans 13 residues. Trimming pared 2 bases from V and 7 bases from J, leaving 9 bases between. Per germline, CDR1 LGHDT and CDR2 YNNKEL (reference sequence). As DNA, the CDR3 is TGTGCCAGCAGCCAAATTGCGGGAAATGAGCAGTTCTTC. Amino acid sequence: CASSQIAGNEQFF.

V and J are TRBV11-1 and TRBJ1-1; D might be TRBD1 (6 bases). The CDR3 contains 18 residues. The germline V gene has CDR1 SGHAT and CDR2 FQDESV (reference sequence). Trimming removed 0 bases from V and 1 base from J, with 18 bases in between. Written as DNA, the CDR3 is TGTGCCAGCAGCTTAGCGAAACAGGGATTCCCGACGAACACTGAAGCTTTCTTT. Translating gives CASSLAKQGFPTNTEAFF.

The table lists this clonotype with many counts. The V and J genes are TRBV20-1 and TRBJ1-5; no clear D gene. The CDR3 consists of 13 residues. Germline V CDR1 and CDR2: DFQATT, SNEGSKA (reference sequence). Trimming took off 5 bases at V and 0 bases at J, with 8 bases between the two ends. CDR3 DNA: TGCAGTGCTCGGGGAGATAGCAATCAGCCCCAGCATTTT. Its protein is CSARGDSNQPQHF.

This clonotype was recorded a few times. V gene TRBV12-3 or TRBV12-4 combines with J gene TRBJ1-5, with 7 bases matching TRBD1. Unmatched junction bases numbered 5, after V lost 5 bases and J lost 4 bases. This CDR3 is 14 amino acids long. The CDR3 DNA reads TGTGCCAGCAGTCCAGACAGGGTGAATCAGCCCCAGCATTTT. It specifies CASSPDRVNQPQHF.

This clonotype was detected ten times or more. V usage is TRBV5-1 and J usage is TRBJ2-7; the match to TRBD1 covers 9 bases. CDR3 length: 16 amino acids. The ends lost 2 bases at V and 3 bases at J; junction bases unmatched: 9. From germline, CDR1 is SGHRS and CDR2 YFSETQ. DNA of the CDR3: TGCGCCAGCAGCTTTGGAACAGGGGGCCTTAACTACGAGCAGTACTTC. This encodes CASSFGTGGLNYEQYF.

There are a few counts of this clonotype. The rearrangement links TRBV29-1 to TRBJ2-1, with D possibly being TRBD1 (6 bases). CDR1 is SQVTM and CDR2 is ANQGSEA in the germline V gene. Deletions cut 7 bases from V and 8 bases from J, with 15 bases between. The length of the CDR3 is 12 residues. CDR3 sequence reads: CSASGGADEQFF. The CDR3 DNA is TGCAGCGCCAGTGGGGGCGCGGATGAGCAGTTCTTC.

This clonotype appeared many times. J is TRBJ2-3 and V is TRBV24-1; TRBD1 is a possible D gene (6 bases). The CDR3 loop spans 16 amino acids. Trimming took 3 bases from V and 2 from J, leaving 14 bases between them. Looked up from germline, CDR1 is KGHDR and CDR2 is SFDVKD. Written as DNA, the CDR3 is TGTGCCACCAGTGATACCACCGGACAGTCCACAGATACGCAGTATTTT. Its translation is CATSDTTGQSTDTQYF.

The chain couples TRBV11-2 to TRBJ2-5; TRBD2 agrees at 14 bases. This CDR3 has 18 residues. V was clipped by 5 bases and J by 4 bases; unmatched bases: 12. Germline V CDR1 and CDR2: SGHAT, FQNNGV. The CDR3 is CASSKTTPGLAGGETQYF. CDR3 DNA sequence: TGTGCCAGCAGCAAAACAACCCCCGGACTAGCGGGAGGAGAGACCCAGTACTTC.

This clonotype was counted at least ten times. This chain uses TRBV12-3 or TRBV12-4 with TRBJ1-5; no clear D gene. This CDR3 is built from 16 residues. V was cut by 3 bases and J by 5 bases, with 17 bases left in between. The CDR3 reads CASSFEFGVDDQPQHF. CDR3 DNA: TGTGCCAGCAGTTTCGAGTTCGGGGTAGACGATCAGCCCCAGCATTTT.

In its sample, this clonotype was seen a few times. This chain uses TRBV3-1 with TRBJ2-5; a weak D match, TRBD2 (6 bases). Trimming shortened V by 4 bases and J by 3 bases, and 18 bases separated the two germline ends. Looked up from germline, CDR1 is LGHDT and CDR2 is YNNKEL (reference sequence). There are 16 residues in the CDR3. The chain's CDR3 is CASSLRSGPRKETQYF. CDR3 coding DNA: TGTGCCAGCAGCCTACGTAGCGGACCCCGAAAAGAGACCCAGTACTTC.

This clonotype was seen ten or more times. The chain has TRBV3-1 and TRBJ1-2, with TRBD1 identical over 9 bases. The trim removed 2 bases at V and 4 bases at J, leaving 2 bases unmatched. Germline CDR1 is LGHDT and CDR2 is YNNKEL (reference sequence). The CDR3 runs to 14 residues. The CDR3 is CASSQPGQGYGYTF. Here the CDR3 DNA reads TGTGCCAGCAGCCAACCGGGACAGGGCTATGGCTACACCTTC.